Listed below are T cell receptor beta chains from one sample, sequenced in a study of cytomegalovirus exposure and HLA in healthy donors. The table came from immunoSEQ multiplex PCR; TCRdb's copy has only in-frame clones and leaves some out. The data contain approximately 100,000 clones, 60% to 80% of them singletons. The specimen was PBMCs. These receptors came from a man aged 55 to 70 in good health and CMV-seronegative. Each CDR3 is given with its conserved first and last residue. The D gene is left open where the match is weak. Clone size is given for some rows only: seen once, a few or many times, or a class if the clone is expanded.

j_gene: TRBJ2-2
v_gene: TRBV6-6
abundance: -
d_gene: TRBD2
CDR3nt: TGTGCCAGCAGTTACGGCGGGGGGGCGAACGGGGAGCTGTTTTTT
CDR3aa: CASSYGGGANGELFF

j_gene: TRBJ1-5
v_gene: TRBV6-1
abundance: -
d_gene: -
CDR3nt: TGTGCCAGCAGTAAAACTTGGTGGTCCGATCAGCCCCAGCATTTT
CDR3aa: CASSKTWWSDQPQHF

j_gene: TRBJ2-3
v_gene: TRBV6-5
abundance: -
d_gene: TRBD1
CDR3nt: TGTGCCAGCAGTGGACAGGGTTTAGATACGCAGTATTTT
CDR3aa: CASSGQGLDTQYF

j_gene: TRBJ2-1
v_gene: TRBV4-2
abundance: -
d_gene: TRBD2
CDR3nt: TGTGCCAGCAGCCGGGGAGATCGGGGGGACAATGAGCAGTTCTTC
CDR3aa: CASSRGDRGDNEQFF

j_gene: TRBJ2-3
v_gene: TRBV28
abundance: -
d_gene: TRBD2
CDR3nt: TGTGCGGTAGCGGGAGGGCCCACAGATACGCAGTATTTT
CDR3aa: CAVAGGPTDTQYF

j_gene: TRBJ2-1
v_gene: TRBV7-6
abundance: -
d_gene: TRBD2
CDR3nt: TGTGCCAGCAGCTTAGCGGGAGGGCGCTACAATGAGCAGTTCTTC
CDR3aa: CASSLAGGRYNEQFF

j_gene: TRBJ1-4
v_gene: TRBV5-1
abundance: -
d_gene: -
CDR3nt: TGCGCCAGCAGCTCAGGACAGTCTAATGAAAAACTGTTTTTT
CDR3aa: CASSSGQSNEKLFF

j_gene: TRBJ1-6
v_gene: TRBV2
abundance: -
d_gene: -
CDR3nt: TGTGCCAGCAGTGAAGAGGGGGACATCCATCAAGATTCACCCCTCCACTTT
CDR3aa: CASSEEGDIHQDSPLHF

j_gene: TRBJ2-3
v_gene: TRBV2
abundance: -
d_gene: TRBD2
CDR3nt: TGTGCCAGCGCGCTAGCGGGAATCACAGATACGCAGTATTTT
CDR3aa: CASALAGITDTQYF

j_gene: TRBJ2-1
v_gene: TRBV30
abundance: -
d_gene: -
CDR3nt: TGTGCCTGGAGTGGGGGGCAAGAATACAATGAGCAGTTCTTC
CDR3aa: CAWSGGQEYNEQFF

j_gene: TRBJ2-3
v_gene: TRBV9
abundance: -
d_gene: -
CDR3nt: TGTGCCAGCAGCGTAGAGGGGGCGGAGGGTACGCAGTATTTT
CDR3aa: CASSVEGAEGTQYF

j_gene: TRBJ1-1
v_gene: TRBV19
abundance: -
d_gene: -
CDR3nt: TGTGCCAGTAGTATGGCGGGAACGGGTACTGAAGCTTTCTTT
CDR3aa: CASSMAGTGTEAFF

j_gene: TRBJ2-4
v_gene: TRBV19
abundance: -
d_gene: TRBD2
CDR3nt: TGTGCCACCGAGGGGTGGACTAGCGGGGGTCAAGCCAAAAACATTCAGTACTTC
CDR3aa: CATEGWTSGGQAKNIQYF

j_gene: TRBJ1-4
v_gene: TRBV4-1
abundance: few
d_gene: -
CDR3nt: TGCGCCAGCAGCCACCTACCAGGCCCTAATGAAAAACTGTTTTTT
CDR3aa: CASSHLPGPNEKLFF

j_gene: TRBJ2-7
v_gene: TRBV11-3
abundance: few
d_gene: TRBD2
CDR3nt: TGTGCCAGCAGCACTACTAGCGCCGACTCCTACGAGCAGTACTTC
CDR3aa: CASSTTSADSYEQYF

j_gene: TRBJ2-1
v_gene: TRBV9
abundance: -
d_gene: -
CDR3nt: TGTGCCAGCAGCACCACAGGGAGCTCCTACAATGAGCAGTTCTTC
CDR3aa: CASSTTGSSYNEQFF

j_gene: TRBJ1-2
v_gene: TRBV5-6
abundance: many
d_gene: -
CDR3nt: TGTGCCAGCAGCTTGGTAGGGGGTGGCTACACCTTC
CDR3aa: CASSLVGGGYTF

j_gene: TRBJ2-2
v_gene: TRBV28
abundance: -
d_gene: -
CDR3nt: TGTGCCAGCAGTTTAAGCCGGGGGGCCCGCTCGTTGTTTTTT
CDR3aa: CASSLSRGARSLFF

j_gene: TRBJ1-6
v_gene: TRBV28
abundance: -
d_gene: -
CDR3nt: TGTGCCAGCAGTTTTGGCATCGGGATAAATTCACCCCTCCACTTT
CDR3aa: CASSFGIGINSPLHF

j_gene: TRBJ2-5
v_gene: TRBV29-1
abundance: -
d_gene: -
CDR3nt: TGCAGCGCTGTCGGGACAAACAGCTGGGAGACTCAGTACTTC
CDR3aa: CSAVGTNSWETQYF

j_gene: TRBJ2-7
v_gene: TRBV21-1
abundance: few
d_gene: -
CDR3nt: TGTGCCAGCAGAGGACAGGGAAAGGGGTACGAGCAGTACTTC
CDR3aa: CASRGQGKGYEQYF

j_gene: TRBJ1-2
v_gene: TRBV11-3
abundance: -
d_gene: -
CDR3nt: TGTGCCAGCAGCTTGTTGGGAGATGGCTACACCTTC
CDR3aa: CASSLLGDGYTF

j_gene: TRBJ2-1
v_gene: TRBV5-1
abundance: -
d_gene: TRBD2
CDR3nt: TGCGCCAGCAGCTATCAGACTAGCAACAATGAGCAGTTCTTC
CDR3aa: CASSYQTSNNEQFF

j_gene: TRBJ2-7
v_gene: TRBV7-9
abundance: -
d_gene: -
CDR3nt: TGTGCCAGCAGCTTAGACGGGTATGCCTACGAGCAGTACTTC
CDR3aa: CASSLDGYAYEQYF

j_gene: TRBJ1-2
v_gene: TRBV6-5
abundance: -
d_gene: TRBD1
CDR3nt: TGTGCCAGCAGTTACCTCGGACAGGGACAGTCCGGCTACACCTTC
CDR3aa: CASSYLGQGQSGYTF

j_gene: TRBJ1-2
v_gene: TRBV10-3
abundance: few
d_gene: TRBD1
CDR3nt: TGTGCCATAAGCCCCGAGCGCAGGGGGTTAAAGGTTGGCTACACCTTC
CDR3aa: CAISPERRGLKVGYTF

j_gene: TRBJ1-2
v_gene: TRBV19
abundance: -
d_gene: TRBD1
CDR3nt: TGTGCCAGTAGTACCCAGGGGGCGTACGGCTACACCTTC
CDR3aa: CASSTQGAYGYTF

j_gene: TRBJ2-7
v_gene: TRBV27
abundance: -
d_gene: TRBD2
CDR3nt: TGTGCCAGCAGTCCCCATCGGACTAGCGGGAGGGGTATCTACGAGCAGTACTTC
CDR3aa: CASSPHRTSGRGIYEQYF

j_gene: TRBJ2-3
v_gene: TRBV5-5
abundance: once
d_gene: TRBD2
CDR3nt: TGTGCCAGCGATCCGGGAGGCGAAGATACGCAGTATTTT
CDR3aa: CASDPGGEDTQYF

j_gene: TRBJ2-3
v_gene: TRBV19
abundance: -
d_gene: -
CDR3nt: TGTGCCAGTAACCGGGGTGAGCTAGATACGCAGTATTTT
CDR3aa: CASNRGELDTQYF

j_gene: TRBJ2-5
v_gene: TRBV28
abundance: -
d_gene: -
CDR3nt: TGTGCCAGCAGTTTCGACTACCAAGAGACCCAGTACTTC
CDR3aa: CASSFDYQETQYF

j_gene: TRBJ2-2
v_gene: TRBV12-5
abundance: -
d_gene: -
CDR3nt: TGTGCTAGTGGTCCTCAGTCCCCGGAGCTGTTTTTT
CDR3aa: CASGPQSPELFF

j_gene: TRBJ1-6
v_gene: TRBV28
abundance: -
d_gene: -
CDR3nt: TGTGCCAGCAGGTCAACCCGTAGACTAGCAGGGAATAATTCACCCCTCCACTTT
CDR3aa: CASRSTRRLAGNNSPLHF

j_gene: TRBJ2-4
v_gene: TRBV5-1
abundance: -
d_gene: TRBD2
CDR3nt: TGCGCCAGCAGCACTGGGACTAGCGGGGGGGGCATTCAGTACTTC
CDR3aa: CASSTGTSGGGIQYF

j_gene: TRBJ1-1
v_gene: TRBV5-1
abundance: once
d_gene: TRBD1
CDR3nt: TGCGCCAGCAGCTTACGACAGGGCCGGAACACTGAAGCTTTCTTT
CDR3aa: CASSLRQGRNTEAFF

j_gene: TRBJ1-6
v_gene: TRBV27
abundance: few
d_gene: -
CDR3nt: TGTGCCAGCAGTCTTCGAACAGGGAATTCACCCCTCCACTTT
CDR3aa: CASSLRTGNSPLHF

j_gene: TRBJ2-3
v_gene: TRBV7-9
abundance: -
d_gene: TRBD1
CDR3nt: TGTGCCAGCAGCCGACAGGGGAGCACAGATACGCAGTATTTT
CDR3aa: CASSRQGSTDTQYF

j_gene: TRBJ1-2
v_gene: TRBV30
abundance: -
d_gene: -
CDR3nt: TGTGCCTGGAGAGGGGGAGTTTACGGCTACACCTTC
CDR3aa: CAWRGGVYGYTF

j_gene: TRBJ2-1
v_gene: TRBV11-2
abundance: -
d_gene: TRBD2
CDR3nt: TGTGCCAGTTCTAGCGGCTACAATGAGCAGTTCTTC
CDR3aa: CASSSGYNEQFF

j_gene: TRBJ1-1
v_gene: TRBV27
abundance: -
d_gene: TRBD1
CDR3nt: TGTGCCAGCAGTAGAGACAGGGAAAGAAGTATGAGTGAAGCTTTCTTT
CDR3aa: CASSRDRERSMSEAFF

j_gene: TRBJ1-5
v_gene: TRBV27
abundance: few
d_gene: -
CDR3nt: TGTGCCAGCAGTTTGTGGGGCAGGGGCCAGCCCCAGCATTTT
CDR3aa: CASSLWGRGQPQHF

j_gene: TRBJ2-1
v_gene: TRBV14
abundance: -
d_gene: TRBD2
CDR3nt: TGTGCCAGCAGCCAGTCTAGCGGGGCCAATGAGCAGTTCTTC
CDR3aa: CASSQSSGANEQFF

j_gene: TRBJ2-5
v_gene: TRBV11-3
abundance: -
d_gene: TRBD1
CDR3nt: TGTGCCAGCAGCTTAGGGGCAGGGGGAGAGACCCAGTACTTC
CDR3aa: CASSLGAGGETQYF